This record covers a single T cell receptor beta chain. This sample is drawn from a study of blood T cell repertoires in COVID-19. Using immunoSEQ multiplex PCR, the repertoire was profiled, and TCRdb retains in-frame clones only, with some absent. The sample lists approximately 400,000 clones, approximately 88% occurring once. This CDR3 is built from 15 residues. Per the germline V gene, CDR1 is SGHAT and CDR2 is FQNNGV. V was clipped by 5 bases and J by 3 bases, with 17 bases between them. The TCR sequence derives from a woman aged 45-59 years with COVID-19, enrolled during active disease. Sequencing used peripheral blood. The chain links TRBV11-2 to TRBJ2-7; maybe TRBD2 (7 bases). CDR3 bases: TGTGCCAGCAGCCCCCTGGCGGGGGCCTTCTACGAGCAGTACTTC. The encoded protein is CASSPLAGAFYEQYF.